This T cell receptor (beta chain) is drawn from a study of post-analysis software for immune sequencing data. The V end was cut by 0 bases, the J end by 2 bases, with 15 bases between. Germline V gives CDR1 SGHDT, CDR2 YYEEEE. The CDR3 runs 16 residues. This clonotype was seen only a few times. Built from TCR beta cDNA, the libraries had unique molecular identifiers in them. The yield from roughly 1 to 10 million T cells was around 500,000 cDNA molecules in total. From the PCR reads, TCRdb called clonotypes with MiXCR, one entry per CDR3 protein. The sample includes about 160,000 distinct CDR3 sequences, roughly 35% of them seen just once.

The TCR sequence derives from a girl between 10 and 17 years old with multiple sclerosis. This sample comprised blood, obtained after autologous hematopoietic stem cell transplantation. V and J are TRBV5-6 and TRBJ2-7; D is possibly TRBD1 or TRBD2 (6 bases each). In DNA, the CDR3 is TGTGCCAGCAGCTTGGACCCCGGGGGCAATCCCTACGAGCAGTACTTC. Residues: CASSLDPGGNPYEQYF. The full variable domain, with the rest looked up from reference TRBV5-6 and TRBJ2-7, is DAGVTQSPTHLIKTRGQQVTLRCSPKSGHDTVSWYQQALGQGPQFIFQYYEEEERQRGNFPDRFSGHQFPNYSSELNVNALLLGDSALYLCASSLDPGGNPYEQYFGPGTRLTVT.